A single sample is the source of the 5 T cell receptor beta chains below, sequenced in a study of vaccination and CD4 T cells after COVID-19 (dated by TCRdb to the early 2020s). The receptor library was made with PCR. Sequenced using an Illumina iSeq 100. The public reads were quality trimmed at Q25 with fastp and then assembled into clones with MiXCR by TCRdb, keeping productive beta chains. Under each unique CDR3 protein, matching rows form one entry showing the most common genes and DNA. The sample table records 15,000 to 20,000 distinct CDR3 sequences; around 64% of these occur just once. 1.1% of the sample is held by the ten biggest clonotypes. The sequencing here drew on CD4+ T cells from blood, taken after SARS-CoV-2 vaccination. These receptors all stem from a human donor who had recovered from COVID-19.

V and J are TRBV5-1 and TRBJ2-7; D is unclear. Per germline, CDR1 SGHRS and CDR2 YFSETQ. Deletions cut 3 bases from V and 0 bases from J, with 10 bases between. The CDR3 is 14 residues long. For the CDR3, the DNA is TGCGCCAGCAGCTCTCTAGGCTTCTCCTACGAGCAGTACTTC. This encodes CASSSLGFSYEQYF.

The chain has TRBV4-2 and TRBJ1-3; a possible D gene is TRBD1 (6 bases). V lost 0 bases to trimming and J lost 9 bases, with 21 bases between them. The germline V gene encodes CDR1 LGHNA and CDR2 YNFKEQ. The CDR3 spans 17 residues. In nucleotides, the CDR3 is TGTGCCAGCAGCCAAGATGTTTTGAGGGGGTCTATGAGCACCATATATTTT. Residues: CASSQDVLRGSMSTIYF.

This clonotype showed up just once. The chain carries TRBV28 and TRBJ1-1; D is uncertain. V was trimmed by 6 bases and J by 4 bases, leaving 12 bases between them. CDR1 and CDR2 (germline): MDHEN, SYDVKM. The CDR3 totals 13 residues. CDR3 DNA sequence: TGTGCCAGCAGGGCGGATTTAACCACTGAAGCTTTCTTT. Translation: CASRADLTTEAFF. Variable domain in full (rest from reference TRBV28 and TRBJ1-1): DVKVTQSSRYLVKRTGEKVFLECVQDMDHENMFWYRQDPGLGLRLIYFSYDVKMKEKGDIPEGYSVSREKKERFSLILESASTNQTSMYLCASRADLTTEAFFGQGTRLTVV.

The chain joins TRBV30 to TRBJ2-3; no definite D call. Germline CDR1 is GTSNPN and CDR2 is SVGIG (reference sequence). Trimming removed 0 bases at V and 5 bases at J, with 3 bases between. CDR3 length equals 11 residues. The DNA of the CDR3 is TGTGCCTGGAGTGTAGGAGATACGCAGTATTTT. Protein: CAWSVGDTQYF.

This clonotype was picked up a small number of times. The V gene is TRBV20-1, the J gene TRBJ2-5, with D possibly being TRBD2 (6 bases). V was cut by 3 bases and J by 5 bases, with 16 bases left in between. Germline CDR1 DFQATT, CDR2 SNEGSKA (reference sequence). CDR3 length equals 14 residues. As DNA, the CDR3 is TGCAGTGCTAGTACGCTAGCGTCACCGGAGACCCAGTACTTC. Its protein is CSASTLASPETQYF.